The 8 T cell receptor beta chains given below trace back to one sample, sequenced in a study of CD8 T cells in Susac syndrome. Reverse transcription of about 0.45 to 1 ug RNA was performed with random hexamers. TCRdb itself ran the immunoSEQ multiplex PCR reads through MiXCR, one entry per CDR3 protein. The profile shows about 100,000 distinct CDR3 sequences, about 95% of them singletons. The material sequenced was CD8+ T cells from PBMCs. Receptors originate from a human donor with Susac syndrome.

The rearrangement links TRBV20-1 to TRBJ2-3, with 9 bases fitting TRBD2. From germline, CDR1 is DFQATT and CDR2 SNEGSKA (reference sequence). The CDR3 sequence is 14 residues long. The ends lost 6 bases at V and 1 base at J; junction bases unmatched: 5. CDR3 DNA: TGCAGTGCCGCTAGACTAGCGGGCACAGATACGCAGTATTTT. It encodes CSAARLAGTDTQYF.

The chain links TRBV2 to TRBJ2-7, with 7 bases lining up with TRBD1. Per the germline V gene, CDR1 is SNHLY and CDR2 is FYNNEI. With V trimmed by 6 bases and J by 2 bases, 10 bases remained unmatched. The CDR3 sequence is 15 residues long. CDR3 sequence: CASREFGQATYEQYF. CDR3 in DNA: TGTGCCAGCAGGGAGTTTGGACAGGCCACCTACGAGCAGTACTTC.

This sequence joins TRBV20-1 and TRBJ1-2, with TRBD1 identical over 7 bases. Germline V CDR1 and CDR2: DFQATT, SNEGSKA (reference sequence). The J segment lost 5 bases and the V segment lost 0 bases, leaving 9 bases of the junction unmatched. The length of the CDR3 is 15 residues. The CDR3 bases are TGCAGTGCTAGAGACCCTCCACAGGGGAGGTATGGCTACACCTTC. Protein: CSARDPPQGRYGYTF.

The chain uses TRBV6-5 and TRBJ2-6, with D possibly matching TRBD1 (5 bases). Germline V CDR1 and CDR2: MNHEY, SVGAGI. The V gene lost 4 bases and the J gene lost 11 bases, with 9 bases spanning the gap. The CDR3 covers 12 residues. The CDR3 nucleotides are TGTGCCAGCAGTTCGGACATCCACGTCCTGACTTTC. Its translation: CASSSDIHVLTF.

The CDR3 coding sequence is TGCAGTGCCCGGAACATTATTGGGGAGACCCAGTACTTC. This translates into CSARNIIGETQYF. This sequence joins TRBV20-1 and TRBJ2-5; D not resolved. Germline V lookup: CDR1 DFQATT, CDR2 SNEGSKA (reference sequence). The ends were cut back, 6 bases at V and 5 bases at J, with 16 bases in the middle. The CDR3 loop spans 13 amino acids.

This clonotype has just one count. The rearrangement joins TRBV7-3 to TRBJ2-7; TRBD2 agrees at 7 bases. Germline values: CDR1 SGHTA, CDR2 FQGTGA. Trimming at V came to 3 bases and at J to 2 bases, leaving 7 bases not matched to a gene. The CDR3 extends over 15 amino acids. Here the CDR3 reads CASSLGAGETYEQYF. The DNA of the CDR3 is TGTGCCAGCAGCTTGGGTGCGGGAGAGACCTACGAGCAGTACTTC.

The chain carries TRBV7-9 and TRBJ2-7; a possible D gene is TRBD2 (5 bases). There are 13 residues in the CDR3. Trimming left V 2 bases short and J 6 bases short, with 11 bases between. CDR1 and CDR2 from the germline V gene are SEHNR and FQNEAQ (reference sequence). CDR3 DNA: TGTGCCAGCAGCTTATCTTCACGGGGCGAGCAGTACTTC. This gives the protein CASSLSSRGEQYF.

The rearrangement uses TRBV9 and TRBJ1-4; a weak D match, TRBD1 (5 bases). Germline V gene data show CDR1 as SGDLS and CDR2 as YYNGEE. V dropped 5 bases and J dropped 5 bases, with 10 bases sitting between them. CDR3 size: 13 residues. CDR3 in amino acids: CASSWDGNEKLFF. The DNA of the CDR3 is TGTGCCAGCAGTTGGGACGGGAATGAAAAACTGTTTTTT. The variable domain in full, completed from reference TRBV9 and TRBJ1-4, reads DSGVTQTPKHLITATGQRVTLRCSPRSGDLSVYWYQQSLDQGLQFLIQYYNGEERAKGNILERFSAQQFPDLHSELNLSSLELGDSALYFCASSWDGNEKLFFGSGTQLSVL.